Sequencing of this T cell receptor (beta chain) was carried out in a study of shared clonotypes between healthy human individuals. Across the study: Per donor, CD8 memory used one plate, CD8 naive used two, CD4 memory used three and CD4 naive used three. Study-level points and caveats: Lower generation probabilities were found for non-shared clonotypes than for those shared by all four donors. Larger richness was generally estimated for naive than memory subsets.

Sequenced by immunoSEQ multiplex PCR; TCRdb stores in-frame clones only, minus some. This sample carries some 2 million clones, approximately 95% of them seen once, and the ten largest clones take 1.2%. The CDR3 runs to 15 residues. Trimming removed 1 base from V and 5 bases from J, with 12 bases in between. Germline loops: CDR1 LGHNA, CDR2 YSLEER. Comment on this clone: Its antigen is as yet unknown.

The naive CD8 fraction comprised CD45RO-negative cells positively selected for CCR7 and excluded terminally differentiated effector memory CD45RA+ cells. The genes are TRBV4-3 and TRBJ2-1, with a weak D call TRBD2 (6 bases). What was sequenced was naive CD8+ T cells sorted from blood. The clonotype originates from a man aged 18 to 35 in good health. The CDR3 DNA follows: TGCGCCAGCAGCCAAGGGGGCGCGGGGCACAATGAGCAGTTCTTC. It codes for CASSQGGAGHNEQFF.